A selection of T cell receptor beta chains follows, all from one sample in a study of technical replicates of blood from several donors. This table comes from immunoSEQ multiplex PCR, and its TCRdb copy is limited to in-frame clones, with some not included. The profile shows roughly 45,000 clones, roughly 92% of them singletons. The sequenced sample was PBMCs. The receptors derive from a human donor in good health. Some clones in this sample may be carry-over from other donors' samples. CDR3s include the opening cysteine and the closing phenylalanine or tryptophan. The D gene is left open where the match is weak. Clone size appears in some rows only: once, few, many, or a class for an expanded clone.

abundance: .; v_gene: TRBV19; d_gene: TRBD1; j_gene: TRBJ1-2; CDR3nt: TGTGCCAGTAGTATAGTCGGACAGGGGGGATATGGCTACACCTTC; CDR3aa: CASSIVGQGGYGYTF
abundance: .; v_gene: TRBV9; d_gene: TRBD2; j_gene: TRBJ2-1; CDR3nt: TGTGCCAGCAGGACCGGACTAGCTTCCAATGAGCAGTTCTTC; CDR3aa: CASRTGLASNEQFF
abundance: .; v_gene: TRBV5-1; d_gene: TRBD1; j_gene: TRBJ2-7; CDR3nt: TGCGCCAGCAGCTTGGATCGGACAGGGTTTCACGAGCAGTACTTC; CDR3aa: CASSLDRTGFHEQYF
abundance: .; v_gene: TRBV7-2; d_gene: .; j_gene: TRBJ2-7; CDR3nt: TGTGCCAGCAGCTTATATGGCGGAATAAGCTCCTACGAGCAGTACTTC; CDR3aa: CASSLYGGISSYEQYF
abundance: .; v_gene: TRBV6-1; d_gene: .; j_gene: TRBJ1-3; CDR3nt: TGTGCCAGCAGTGATTTTTCCAGGGGTGGAAACACCATATATTTT; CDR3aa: CASSDFSRGGNTIYF
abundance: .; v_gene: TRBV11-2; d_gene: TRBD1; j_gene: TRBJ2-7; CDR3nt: TGTGCCAGCAGCTCACTCACGGGACAGCAGCTTCAGTACTTC; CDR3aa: CASSSLTGQQLQYF
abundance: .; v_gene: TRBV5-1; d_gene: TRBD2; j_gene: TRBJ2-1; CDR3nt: TGCGCCAGCAGCTCCCTAGCGGGAGGGCCCAATGAGCAGTTCTTC; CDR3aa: CASSSLAGGPNEQFF
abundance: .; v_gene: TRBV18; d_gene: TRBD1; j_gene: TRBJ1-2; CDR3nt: TGTGCCAGCTCACTACCGGGACGGACAGGGGGAGATGGCTACACCTTC; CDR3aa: CASSLPGRTGGDGYTF
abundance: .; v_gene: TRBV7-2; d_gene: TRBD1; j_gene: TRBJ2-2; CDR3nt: TGTGCCAGCAGCATCCGACAGGGGTCGATCACCGGGGAGCTGTTTTTT; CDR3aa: CASSIRQGSITGELFF
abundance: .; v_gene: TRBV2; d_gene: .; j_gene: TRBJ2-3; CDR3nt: TGTGCCAGCAAAGAACTGCTTAGCAAAGATACGCAGTATTTT; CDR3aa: CASKELLSKDTQYF
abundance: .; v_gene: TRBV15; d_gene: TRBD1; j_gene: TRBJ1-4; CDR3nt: TGTGCCACCGGAGGGGGCGGGCTAGGGGGTGAAAAACTGTTTTTT; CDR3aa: CATGGGGLGGEKLFF
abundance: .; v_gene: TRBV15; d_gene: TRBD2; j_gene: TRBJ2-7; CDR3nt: TGTGCCACCAGCAGCTTGGGGGAGGGGTCCTACGAGCAGTACTTC; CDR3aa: CATSSLGEGSYEQYF
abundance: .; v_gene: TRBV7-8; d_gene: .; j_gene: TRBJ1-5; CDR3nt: TGTGCCAGCAGCTTAGTCGGGGGCAATCAGCCCCAGCATTTT; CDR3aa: CASSLVGGNQPQHF
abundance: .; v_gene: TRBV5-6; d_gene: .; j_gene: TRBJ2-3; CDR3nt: TGTGCCAGCAGCGTAAGCGGGAGCACAGATACGCAGTATTTT; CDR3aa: CASSVSGSTDTQYF
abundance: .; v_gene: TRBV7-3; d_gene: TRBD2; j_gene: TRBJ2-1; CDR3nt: TGTGCCAGCAGCCAGACTAGCGGGAGGGGGAATGAGCAGTTCTTC; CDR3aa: CASSQTSGRGNEQFF
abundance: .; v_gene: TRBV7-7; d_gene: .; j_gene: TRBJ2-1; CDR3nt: TGTGCCAGCAGCTTAGTTGCCAGGGGTGAGCAGTTCTTC; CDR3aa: CASSLVARGEQFF
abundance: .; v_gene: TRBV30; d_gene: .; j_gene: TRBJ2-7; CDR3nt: TGTGCCTGGAGTGTAGGCTACAGGGACTACGAGCAGTACTTC; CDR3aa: CAWSVGYRDYEQYF
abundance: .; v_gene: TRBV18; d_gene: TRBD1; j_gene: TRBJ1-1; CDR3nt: TGTGCCAGCTCACGGGGGACAGGGGGTATCGAAGCTTTCTTT; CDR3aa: CASSRGTGGIEAFF
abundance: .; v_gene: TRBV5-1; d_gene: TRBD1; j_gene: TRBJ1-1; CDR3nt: TGCGCCAGCAGCCGGGACAGGGGGCCCGAAGCTTTCTTT; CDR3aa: CASSRDRGPEAFF
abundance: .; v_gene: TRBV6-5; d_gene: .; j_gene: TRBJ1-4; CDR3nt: TGTGCCAGTTCGGACGGACAGTGGAATGAAAAACTGTTTTTT; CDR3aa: CASSDGQWNEKLFF
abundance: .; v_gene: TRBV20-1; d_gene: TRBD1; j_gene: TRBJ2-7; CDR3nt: TGCAGTGCAAGGACAGGGCGCGAGCAGTACTTC; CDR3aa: CSARTGREQYF
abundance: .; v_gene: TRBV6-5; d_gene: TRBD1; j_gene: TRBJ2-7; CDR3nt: TGTGCCAGCAGCCGGGACAGGGGGTACGAGCAGTACTTC; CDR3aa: CASSRDRGYEQYF
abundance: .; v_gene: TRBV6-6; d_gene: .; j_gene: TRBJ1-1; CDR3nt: TGTGCCAGCAGTTACGGCAGGGCCTACCAGAACACTGAAGCTTTCTTT; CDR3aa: CASSYGRAYQNTEAFF
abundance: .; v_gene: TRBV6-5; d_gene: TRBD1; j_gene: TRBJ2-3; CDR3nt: TGTGCCAGCAGTAAAGGGGGCAGGGACACAGATACGCAGTATTTT; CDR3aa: CASSKGGRDTDTQYF
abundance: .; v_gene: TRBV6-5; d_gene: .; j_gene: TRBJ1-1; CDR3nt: TGTGCCAGCAGTCGACAACTGAACACTGAAGCTTTCTTT; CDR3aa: CASSRQLNTEAFF
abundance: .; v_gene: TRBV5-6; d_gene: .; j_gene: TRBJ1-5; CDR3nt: TGTGCCAGCAGCTTCCAAAATCAGCCCCAGCATTTT; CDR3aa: CASSFQNQPQHF
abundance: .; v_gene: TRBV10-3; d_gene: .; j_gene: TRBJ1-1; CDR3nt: TGTGCCATCAGCAGGGGAGCTGAAGCTTTCTTT; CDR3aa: CAISRGAEAFF
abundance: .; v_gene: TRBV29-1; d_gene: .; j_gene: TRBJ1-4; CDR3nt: TGCAGCGTTGTAGGGGACGGGGGTGAAAAACTGTTTTTT; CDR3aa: CSVVGDGGEKLFF
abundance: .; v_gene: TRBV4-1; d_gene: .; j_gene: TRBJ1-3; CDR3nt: TGCGCCAGCAGCCAAATCAGGGCTGGAAACACCATATATTTT; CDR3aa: CASSQIRAGNTIYF
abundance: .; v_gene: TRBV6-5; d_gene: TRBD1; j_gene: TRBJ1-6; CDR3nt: TGTGCCAGCAGCGGACAGGGGGCGCGAAATTCACCCCTCCACTTT; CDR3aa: CASSGQGARNSPLHF
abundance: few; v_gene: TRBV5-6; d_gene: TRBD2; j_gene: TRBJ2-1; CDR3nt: TGTGCCAGCAGTCCCTTGGGGGGGAAACTCTCCTACAATGAGCAGTTCTTC; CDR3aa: CASSPLGGKLSYNEQFF
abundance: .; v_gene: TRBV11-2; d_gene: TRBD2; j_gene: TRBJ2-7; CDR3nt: TGTGCCAGCAGCCACTTTAGCGGGAGGGCATCTTCCGAGCAGTACTTC; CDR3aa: CASSHFSGRASSEQYF
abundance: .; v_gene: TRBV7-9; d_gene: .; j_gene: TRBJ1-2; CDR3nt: TGTGCCAGCAGCTTAGGGGCGAGCTATGGCTACACCTTC; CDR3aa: CASSLGASYGYTF
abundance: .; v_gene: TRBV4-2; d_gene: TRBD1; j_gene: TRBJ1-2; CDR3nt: TGTGCCAGCAGCCAGAGACAGGGAAAGAACGACGGCTACACCTTC; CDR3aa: CASSQRQGKNDGYTF
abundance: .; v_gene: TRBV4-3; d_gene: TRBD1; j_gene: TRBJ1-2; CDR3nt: TGCGCCAGCAGCCAACCCCGGGACAGCTTCTATGGCTACACCTTC; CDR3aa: CASSQPRDSFYGYTF
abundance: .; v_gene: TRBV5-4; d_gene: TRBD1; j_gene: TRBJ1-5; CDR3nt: TGTGCCAGCAGCTTGGGGGGACAGCCCAATCAGCCCCAGCATTTT; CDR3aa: CASSLGGQPNQPQHF
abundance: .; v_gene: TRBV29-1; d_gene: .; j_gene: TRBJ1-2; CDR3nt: TGCAGCACGGGTGGCTACACCTTC; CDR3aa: CSTGGYTF
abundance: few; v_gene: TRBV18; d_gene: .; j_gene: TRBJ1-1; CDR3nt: TGTGCCAGCTCTCAAAACAGGGACACTGAAGCTTTCTTT; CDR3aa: CASSQNRDTEAFF
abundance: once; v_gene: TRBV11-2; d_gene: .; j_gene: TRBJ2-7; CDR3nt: TGTGCCAGCAGCTTAGATCAACACAGGGAGGGCGAGCAGTACTTC; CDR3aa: CASSLDQHREGEQYF
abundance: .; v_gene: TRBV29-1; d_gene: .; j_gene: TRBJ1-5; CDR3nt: TGCAGCGTTGTACCGGGGGGCCTCAATCAGCCCCAGCATTTT; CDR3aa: CSVVPGGLNQPQHF
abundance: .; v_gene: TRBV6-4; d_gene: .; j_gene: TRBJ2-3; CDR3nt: TGTGCCAGCAGTGACCGGGTCACAGATACGCAGTATTTT; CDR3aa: CASSDRVTDTQYF
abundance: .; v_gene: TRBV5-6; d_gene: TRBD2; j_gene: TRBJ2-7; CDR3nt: TGTGCCAGCAGCTTGCGACTAGCGAACTACGAGCAGTACTTC; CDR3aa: CASSLRLANYEQYF
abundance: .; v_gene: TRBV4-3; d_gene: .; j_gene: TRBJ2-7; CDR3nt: TGCGCCAGCAGCCAAGATTTAACGGTTACGCGCCGCGCCTACGAGCAGTACTTC; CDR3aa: CASSQDLTVTRRAYEQYF
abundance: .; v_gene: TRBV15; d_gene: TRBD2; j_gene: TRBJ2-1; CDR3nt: TGTGCCACCAGCAGAGATGGGCGGGAGAGGATCAATGAGCAGTTCTTC; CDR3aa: CATSRDGRERINEQFF
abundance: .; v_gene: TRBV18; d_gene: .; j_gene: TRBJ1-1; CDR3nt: TGTGCCAGCTCACCATCGGACGGACAGAACACTGAAGCTTTCTTT; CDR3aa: CASSPSDGQNTEAFF
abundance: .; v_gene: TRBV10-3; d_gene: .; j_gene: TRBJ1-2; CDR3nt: TGTGCCATCACGACAGACTCTAACTATGGCTACACCTTC; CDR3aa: CAITTDSNYGYTF
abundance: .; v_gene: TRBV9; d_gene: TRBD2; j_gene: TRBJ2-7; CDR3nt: TGTGCCAGCAGCTCCCAAGCGGGAGACGGGATGGATGAGCAGTACTTC; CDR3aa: CASSSQAGDGMDEQYF
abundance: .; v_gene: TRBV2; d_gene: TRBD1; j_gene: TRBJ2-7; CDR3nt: TGTGCCAGCAGATTAGGGACAGGGGACGAGCAGTACTTC; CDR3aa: CASRLGTGDEQYF
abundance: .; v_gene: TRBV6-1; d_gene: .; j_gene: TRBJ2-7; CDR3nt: TGTGCCAGCAGTGGTAGCCAGCGGGCCTACGAGCAGTACTTC; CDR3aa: CASSGSQRAYEQYF
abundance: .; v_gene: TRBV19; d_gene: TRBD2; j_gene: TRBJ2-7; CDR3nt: TGTGCCAGTAGTATGAGCGGGGGGTACGAGCAGTACTTC; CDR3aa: CASSMSGGYEQYF
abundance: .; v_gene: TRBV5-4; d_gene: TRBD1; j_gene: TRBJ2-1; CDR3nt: TGTGCCAGCAGCTTCCTGCGGACAGGGTCCAATGAGCAGTTCTTC; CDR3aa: CASSFLRTGSNEQFF
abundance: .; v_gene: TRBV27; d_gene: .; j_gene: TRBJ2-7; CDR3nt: TGTGCCAGCAGTTTCAGGGGCGAGGTCGAGCAGTACTTC; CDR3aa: CASSFRGEVEQYF
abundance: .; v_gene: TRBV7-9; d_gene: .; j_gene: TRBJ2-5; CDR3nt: TGTGCCAGCAGGCCGGGGGAATCCCCAGAGACCCAGTACTTC; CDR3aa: CASRPGESPETQYF
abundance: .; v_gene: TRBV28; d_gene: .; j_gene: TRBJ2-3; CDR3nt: TGTGCCAGCAGTTTATCCCGGCGGCAGTTCACAGATACGCAGTATTTT; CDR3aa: CASSLSRRQFTDTQYF